Shown below are 15 T cell receptor beta chains from a single sample sequenced in a study of blood T cell repertoires in COVID-19. Sequencing was performed with immunoSEQ multiplex PCR; in TCRdb, only in-frame clones are kept and a portion is missing. The repertoire has tens of thousands of clones, roughly 84% of them found once; the top ten carry around 3.4%. Material for sequencing was peripheral blood. These receptors were collected from a man aged 50 to 59 with acute or convalescent COVID-19.

CDR3 in DNA: TGTGCCAGTAGTATTGGAGCTAGTGGTGAGCAGTACTTC. It encodes CASSIGASGEQYF. The chain is built from TRBV19 and TRBJ2-7; D not resolved. The V gene's germline CDR1 is LNHDA and CDR2 SQIVND (reference sequence). This CDR3 has 13 residues. V was cut by 3 bases and J by 7 bases, with 13 bases left in between.

The chain joins TRBV4-2 to TRBJ2-2, with a weak D call TRBD1 (5 bases). Germline-derived CDR1 and CDR2 are LGHNA and YNFKEQ. This CDR3 comprises 17 residues. Trimming took off 0 bases at V and 5 bases at J, with 16 bases between the two ends. In nucleotides, the CDR3 is TGTGCCAGCAGCCAAGAGGGTGGGGCACGGAATACCGGGGAGCTGTTTTTT. Encoded protein: CASSQEGGARNTGELFF.

This clone was seen a single time. The V gene is TRBV2, the J gene TRBJ2-3; 8 bases fit TRBD2. J gave up 4 bases and V 4 bases, and 7 bases lay outside the gene matches. From germline, CDR1 is SNHLY and CDR2 FYNNEI. The CDR3 runs 15 residues. The CDR3 loop reads CASSAIAGMADTQYF. CDR3 nucleotide sequence: TGTGCCAGCAGTGCAATAGCGGGGATGGCAGATACGCAGTATTTT.

The V call is TRBV27, the J call TRBJ2-3; 15 positions match TRBD2. Germline V gives CDR1 MNHEY, CDR2 SMNVEV (reference sequence). Losses at the gene ends were 3 bases for V and 2 bases for J; bases not matched to a gene: 9. This CDR3 has 19 residues. CDR3 in amino acids: CASSFYGLAGGLDTDTQYF. CDR3 bases: TGTGCCAGCAGTTTCTATGGACTAGCGGGGGGGCTCGACACAGATACGCAGTATTTT.

This clone appeared once. The J gene is TRBJ2-5, the V gene TRBV7-9; TRBD2 aligns across 11 bases. This CDR3 has 15 amino acids. J lost 4 bases, V lost 5 bases, and 6 bases had no gene match. CDR1 and CDR2 from the germline V gene are SEHNR and FQNEAQ (reference sequence). CDR3 nucleotide sequence: TGTGCCAGCAGCCTCGGGACTAGCGGAAGAGAGACCCAGTACTTC. It is translated as CASSLGTSGRETQYF.

The V and J genes are TRBV5-1 and TRBJ2-3; 12 nucleotides align to TRBD2. The CDR3 runs to 16 residues. Germline V lookup: CDR1 SGHRS, CDR2 YFSETQ. V shed 0 bases, J shed 2 bases, and the junction held 1 base outside the gene matches. The CDR3 DNA is TGCGCCAGCAGCTTGGCTAGCGGGGGGGTCACAGATACGCAGTATTTT. Translating gives CASSLASGGVTDTQYF.

This chain uses TRBV2 with TRBJ1-2; 7 nucleotides match TRBD1. The germline gives CDR1 SNHLY, CDR2 FYNNEI. V shed 4 bases, J shed 3 bases, and the junction held 2 bases outside the gene matches. CDR3 length: 13 residues. CDR3 sequence (DNA): TGTGCCAGCAGTGGGGACAGATACTATGGCTACACCTTC. Translation: CASSGDRYYGYTF.

This chain links TRBV30 with TRBJ1-4, with 7 bases lining up with TRBD1. The germline CDR1 and CDR2 sequences are GTSNPN and SVGIG (reference sequence). There are 15 residues in the CDR3. V dropped 0 bases and J dropped 5; count of bases not matched to a gene: 6. DNA of the CDR3: TGTGCCTGGAGTGTACTCGGACAGGAGAATGAAAAACTGTTTTTT. It yields the protein CAWSVLGQENEKLFF.

This chain uses TRBV5-4 with TRBJ1-2, with no clear D. Trimming stripped 0 bases from V and 8 bases from J, with 20 bases between. The CDR3 has 16 residues. The germline V gene has CDR1 SGHNT and CDR2 YYREEE (reference sequence). The CDR3 loop is CASSLAVASSGLGYTF. CDR3 bases: TGTGCCAGCAGCTTGGCGGTAGCGAGCAGTGGGTTAGGCTACACCTTC.

J is TRBJ2-1 and V is TRBV7-9; possibly TRBD2 for D (5 bases). Germline loops: CDR1 SEHNR, CDR2 FQNEAQ (reference sequence). V gave up 4 bases and J gave up 7 bases, with 23 bases separating them. CDR3 length: 17 amino acids. The CDR3 DNA follows: TGTGCCAGCAGCTCCACCGGGGTCGGGAAGGGAAGGAATGAGCAGTTCTTC. This translates into CASSSTGVGKGRNEQFF.

This chain links TRBV23-1 with TRBJ1-1; D gene uncertain. TRBV23-1 is known as an ORF, though its function is uncertain. The CDR3 loop spans 13 amino acids. The V and J ends lost 5 bases and 4 bases respectively, with 11 bases between them. CDR3 sequence (DNA): TGCGCCAGCAGTAAACTAGGAGGCACTGAAGCTTTCTTT. Amino acids: CASSKLGGTEAFF.

The genes are TRBV19 and TRBJ2-5; a possible D gene is TRBD2 (6 bases). Trimming left V 5 bases short and J 5 bases short, with 15 bases between. Germline CDR1 LNHDA, CDR2 SQIVND (reference sequence). The CDR3 totals 14 residues. The CDR3, as DNA: TGTGCCAGTAGTCTCGCTACTAGCTTTGAGACCCAGTACTTC. It translates to CASSLATSFETQYF.

The V call is TRBV3-1 (or the pseudogene TRBV3-2), the J call TRBJ1-6; D is unclear. Germline CDR1 is LGHDT and CDR2 is YNNKEL (reference sequence). The CDR3 is 15 residues long. Trimming removed 4 bases from V and 10 bases from J, with 17 bases in between. Here the CDR3 reads CASSRYGGPGSPLHF. CDR3 in DNA: TGTGCCAGCAGCCGGTACGGCGGCCCGGGGTCACCCCTCCACTTT.

The chain is built from TRBV7-2 and TRBJ1-5, with D maybe TRBD1 (5 bases). CDR1 and CDR2 from the germline V gene are SGHTA and FQGNSA. The CDR3 length is 15 residues. V was clipped by 0 bases and J by 6 bases, with 12 bases between them. CDR3 in amino acids: CASSLAGEDFQPQHF. CDR3 in DNA: TGTGCCAGCAGCTTAGCAGGGGAAGACTTTCAGCCCCAGCATTTT.

V gene TRBV30 combines with J gene TRBJ2-1, with D maybe TRBD1 (5 bases). Trimming shortened V by 2 bases and J by 9 bases, and 8 bases separated the two germline ends. The CDR3 is 11 amino acids. Germline CDR1 GTSNPN, CDR2 SVGIG (reference sequence). The CDR3 bases are TGTGCCTGGAGTAGTGGGGCTGAGCAGTTCTTC. This sequence encodes CAWSSGAEQFF.